A single sample is the source of the 27 T cell receptor beta chains below, sequenced in a study of OX40 agonist ivuxolimab in advanced cancers. Using immunoSEQ multiplex PCR, the repertoire was profiled, and TCRdb retains in-frame clones only, with some absent. The sample holds 19,000 or so clones; about 90% are singletons and the top ten take approximately 15%. This specimen was CD4+ or CD8+ T cells sorted from blood, taken in a trial of the OX40 agonist ivuxolimab. Source of these receptors: an adult with an advanced solid tumor such as melanoma, head and neck, liver or kidney cancer.

The CDR3 DNA sequence: TGCGCCAGCAGTCGCCCCGGACAGGGATCTCCTAGAGACTATGGCTACACCTTC. Amino acids: CASSRPGQGSPRDYGYTF. The V call is TRBV23-1, the J call TRBJ1-2; 8 bases align to TRBD1. TRBV23-1 is sorted into the ORF group, with uncertain function. This CDR3 has 18 amino acids. V was pared by 4 bases and J by 3 bases, with 16 bases of the junction left unmatched.

The chain couples TRBV19 to TRBJ1-6; weak D call: TRBD1 (6 bases). From germline, CDR1 is LNHDA and CDR2 SQIVND (reference sequence). The CDR3 extends over 15 amino acids. V was shortened by 3 bases and J by 2 bases, with 8 bases between the two germline ends. In nucleotides, the CDR3 is TGTGCCAGTAGTATGGGGGCCCCCTATAATTCACCCCTCCACTTT. Translation gives CASSMGAPYNSPLHF. The entire variable domain, with the rest obtained from reference TRBV19 and TRBJ1-6, is as follows: DGGITQSPKYLFRKEGQNVTLSCEQNLNHDAMYWYRQDPGQGLRLIYYSQIVNDFQKGDIAEGYSVSREKKESFPLTVTSAQKNPTAFYLCASSMGAPYNSPLHFGNGTRLTVT.

The gene calls are TRBV12-2 and TRBJ1-2. TRBV12-2 is a pseudogene segment. The CDR3 extends over 13 amino acids. This CDR3 reads CASRGAGNYGYTF. In DNA form, the CDR3 reads TGTGCAAGTCGCGGAGCAGGTAACTATGGCTACACCTTC.

This chain links TRBV5-4 with TRBJ2-2; a possible D gene is TRBD1 (6 bases). Germline values: CDR1 SGHNT, CDR2 YYREEE (reference sequence). V lost 4 bases and J lost 0, with 13 bases in between. The CDR3 consists of 16 residues. The CDR3 DNA sequence: TGTGCCAGCAGCCCACAGGGTCGGTCGAACACCGGGGAGCTGTTTTTT. Translation: CASSPQGRSNTGELFF.

This chain uses TRBV7-8 with TRBJ2-3; D call uncertain. Per germline, CDR1 SGHVS and CDR2 FQNEAQ. Trimming took 5 bases from V and 4 from J, leaving 10 bases between them. The CDR3 covers 13 residues. CDR3 region: CASSPVASDTQYF. The CDR3 DNA is TGTGCCAGCAGCCCTGTAGCCTCAGATACGCAGTATTTT. Filled out from reference TRBV7-8 and TRBJ2-3, the complete variable domain reads GAGVSQSPRYKVAKRGQDVALRCDPISGHVSLFWYQQALGQGPEFLTYFQNEAQLDKSGLPSDRFFAERPEGSVSTLKIQRTQQEDSAVYLCASSPVASDTQYFGPGTRLTVL.

V is TRBV7-6 and J is TRBJ1-1; D perhaps matches TRBD1 (6 bases). Trimming took 1 base from V and 11 from J, leaving 20 bases between them. The germline V gene has CDR1 SGHVS and CDR2 FNYEAQ. The CDR3 runs to 15 residues. CDR3 loop: CASSLGPRDTRSAFF. CDR3 nucleotide sequence: TGTGCCAGCAGCTTAGGGCCCCGGGACACCCGGTCGGCTTTCTTT.

The chain has TRBV5-6 and TRBJ2-1, with no clear D. The CDR3 contains 14 residues. Germline CDR1 reads SGHDT; CDR2 reads YYEEEE. V was shortened by 1 base and J by 5 bases, with 10 bases between the two germline ends. In DNA, the CDR3 is TGTGCCAGCAGCTTGCGGCCCGGAAACAATGAGCAGTTCTTC. The encoded protein is CASSLRPGNNEQFF.

The rearrangement uses TRBV25-1 and TRBJ2-5, with a weak D call TRBD2 (6 bases). The V gene's germline CDR1 is MGHDK and CDR2 SYGVNS. The CDR3 consists of 16 residues. V lost 3 bases and J lost 4, with 18 bases in between. The CDR3 DNA follows: TGTGCCAGCAGTGATTGGTACGGGGGAGGTCGAGAGACCCAGTACTTC. Protein product: CASSDWYGGGRETQYF.

This clone turned up a few times. Other DNA sequences from this sample encode an identical CDR3 as well. The chain is built from TRBV30 and TRBJ2-3, with a possible D match to TRBD2 (5 bases). The CDR3 length is 10 residues. The V gene lost 5 bases and the J gene lost 6 bases, with 6 bases spanning the gap. Germline lookup yields CDR1 GTSNPN and CDR2 SVGIG (reference sequence). CDR3 loop: CAWGLDTQYF. CDR3 nucleotide sequence: TGTGCCTGGGGACTTGATACGCAGTATTTT.

The J gene is TRBJ1-5, the V gene TRBV2; D might be TRBD1 (6 bases). The CDR3 runs 14 residues. Germline V gives CDR1 SNHLY, CDR2 FYNNEI. V was pared by 8 bases and J by 0 bases, with 11 bases between. CDR3 sequence: CASHEGDSNQPQHF. DNA for the CDR3: TGTGCCAGCCATGAGGGGGATAGCAATCAGCCCCAGCATTTT.

This chain connects TRBV9 to TRBJ2-7; D is unclear. The CDR3 sequence is 14 residues long. Trimming cost V 3 bases and J 0 bases, with 10 bases left between them. CDR1 and CDR2 (germline): SGDLS, YYNGEE. The CDR3: CASSAGTNSYEQYF. CDR3 bases: TGTGCCAGCAGCGCCGGAACCAACTCCTACGAGCAGTACTTC.

This clone was recorded a few times. This sequence joins TRBV9 and TRBJ2-7; TRBD1 is a possible D gene (6 bases). V was clipped by 4 bases and J by 5 bases, with 13 bases between them. From germline, CDR1 is SGDLS and CDR2 YYNGEE. CDR3 length equals 13 residues. The CDR3 sequence: CASSRDIANEQYF. The CDR3 nucleotides read TGTGCCAGCAGCCGGGACATAGCCAACGAGCAGTACTTC.

The sample holds one count of this clone. The V gene is TRBV12-5, the J gene TRBJ2-5; TRBD2 might be the D (5 bases). This CDR3 is 15 amino acids long. Trimming took off 1 base at V and 5 bases at J, with 14 bases between the two ends. Germline-derived CDR1 and CDR2 are LGHNT and FRNRAP. The CDR3 region is CASGLGQSPSETQYF. The CDR3 DNA sequence: TGTGCTAGTGGTTTGGGTCAGAGTCCTAGCGAGACCCAGTACTTC.

CDR3 DNA sequence: TGTGCCAGCTCACCACCAGGGGTAACCGGGGAGCTGTTTTTT. Its translation: CASSPPGVTGELFF. V usage is TRBV18 and J usage is TRBJ2-2; D might be TRBD1 (5 bases). CDR3 length: 14 residues. Germline CDR1 and CDR2: KGHSH and LQKENI. The V end lost 0 bases, the J end lost 5 bases, and 7 bases lay between the germline ends.

CDR3 protein: CASSVTDLNSPLHF. DNA for the CDR3: TGTGCCAGCAGCGTGACTGATCTTAATTCACCCCTCCACTTT. The V and J genes are TRBV9 and TRBJ1-6; D not resolved. This CDR3 spans 14 amino acids. V gave up 2 bases and J gave up 6 bases, with 9 bases separating them. Germline loops: CDR1 SGDLS, CDR2 YYNGEE.

This clone was detected once. The chain links TRBV7-2 to TRBJ2-7, with D unresolved. The CDR3 loop spans 13 amino acids. Trimming removed 1 base at V and 5 bases at J, with 9 bases between. CDR1 is SGHTA and CDR2 is FQGNSA in the germline V gene. In DNA form, the CDR3 reads TGTGCCAGCAGCTTAGTCTTTTCCCACGAGCAGTACTTC. Translated, it gives CASSLVFSHEQYF.

The genes are TRBV5-1 and TRBJ1-5; TRBD1 matches 7 bases. CDR1 SGHRS and CDR2 YFSETQ come from the germline V gene. Germline trimming cut 0 bases from V and 10 bases from J; bases unmatched to any gene: 7. The CDR3 extends over 14 amino acids. DNA of the CDR3: TGCGCCAGCAGCTTGGGGTACAGGGGCGATCCCCAGCATTTT. Translation gives CASSLGYRGDPQHF.

The CDR3 region is CASSHRGSYNEQFF. The CDR3 bases are TGTGCCAGTAGCCACAGGGGATCCTACAATGAGCAGTTCTTC. J is TRBJ2-1 and V is TRBV19; TRBD1 matches 7 bases. The trim removed 6 bases at V and 1 base at J, leaving 3 bases unmatched. Germline V gives CDR1 LNHDA, CDR2 SQIVND (reference sequence). The CDR3 runs to 14 residues.

CDR3 bases: TGTGCCAGCAGCCCTGGACAGGCAACTAATGAAAAACTGTTTTTT. This gives the protein CASSPGQATNEKLFF. The J gene is TRBJ1-4, the V gene TRBV5-6; 7 bases fit TRBD1. The CDR3 has 15 amino acids. Looked up from germline, CDR1 is SGHDT and CDR2 is YYEEEE. The V and J ends lost 4 bases and 0 bases, in that order; junction bases with no gene match: 3.

By sample fraction, this clone is large. The chain has TRBV7-9 and TRBJ1-4; perhaps TRBD1 as D (5 bases). Trimming took off 2 bases at V and 6 bases at J, with 10 bases between the two ends. Germline V CDR1 and CDR2: SEHNR, FQNEAQ (reference sequence). This CDR3 comprises 14 residues. CDR3 nucleotides: TGTGCCAGCAGCTTAACCGGGACTGATGAAAAACTGTTTTTT. This codes for CASSLTGTDEKLFF.

The chain combines TRBV19 with TRBJ1-6; TRBD1 is a possible D gene (5 bases). Germline V gene data show CDR1 as LNHDA and CDR2 as SQIVND (reference sequence). The CDR3 contains 12 residues. The CDR3 DNA follows: TGTGCGGGTTTGGGGGTGGATTCACCCCTCCACTTT. It codes for CAGLGVDSPLHF. Full variable domain (missing parts from reference TRBV19 and TRBJ1-6): DGGITQSPKYLFRKEGQNVTLSCEQNLNHDAMYWYRQDPGQGLRLIYYSQIVNDFQKGDIAEGYSVSREKKESFPLTVTSAQKNPTAFYLCAGLGVDSPLHFGNGTRLTVT.

This chain joins TRBV2 and TRBJ1-2; 8 nucleotides match TRBD1. CDR3 length: 15 residues. Trimming removed 5 bases from V and 3 bases from J; junction bases left unmatched: 8. CDR1 is SNHLY, CDR2 FYNNEI, per germline. CDR3: CASSPTMTGDYGYTF. The CDR3, as DNA: TGTGCCAGCAGTCCCACTATGACAGGGGACTATGGCTACACCTTC.

J is TRBJ1-5 and V is TRBV5-1, with 8 bases that match TRBD1. In germline, CDR1 is SGHRS, CDR2 YFSETQ. The CDR3 is 21 residues long. Germline trimming cut 4 bases from V and 5 bases from J; bases unmatched to any gene: 26. The CDR3 nucleotides read TGCGCCAGCAGCCTCTTATTCGCCCGGGACAGGTCTACAGTCGTAGATCAGCCCCAGCATTTT. Amino acids: CASSLLFARDRSTVVDQPQHF.

The CDR3 DNA reads as TGCGCCAGCAGCCAAGATCGCTGGGCAGGCGCGAACACCGGGGAGCTGTTTTTT. Translation gives CASSQDRWAGANTGELFF. The rearrangement links TRBV4-3 to TRBJ2-2; D unclear. Trimming pared 0 bases from V and 0 bases from J, leaving 14 bases between. The length of the CDR3 is 18 residues. Germline values: CDR1 LGHNA, CDR2 YSLEER.

This chain links TRBV27 with TRBJ2-1; 7 bases are shared with TRBD1. The CDR3 is 15 residues long. The V segment lost 1 base and the J segment 9 bases; nucleotides outside the gene matches: 9. Germline loops: CDR1 MNHEY, CDR2 SMNVEV (reference sequence). Here the CDR3 DNA reads TGTGCCAGCAGTTTATTTCTGACAGGGAAGGGTGAGCAGTTCTTC. Translating gives CASSLFLTGKGEQFF.

The chain uses TRBV7-2 and TRBJ2-1; 7 bases agree with TRBD1. V lost 1 base, J lost 7 bases, and 10 bases stayed unmatched. The CDR3 is made up of 16 amino acids. Germline values: CDR1 SGHTA, CDR2 FQGNSA. CDR3 DNA: TGTGCCAGCAGCTTAGTCGGAACGACAGGGAGTAATGAGCAGTTCTTC. This codes for CASSLVGTTGSNEQFF.

This chain joins TRBV30 and TRBJ1-2; 7 bases match TRBD1. Germline-derived CDR1 and CDR2 are GTSNPN and SVGIG (reference sequence). This CDR3 spans 12 amino acids. Losses at the gene ends were 4 bases for V and 4 bases for J; bases not matched to a gene: 3. The CDR3 reads CAWTTGIYGYTF. In DNA, the CDR3 is TGTGCCTGGACGACAGGGATCTATGGCTACACCTTC.